This T cell receptor beta chain was profiled in a study of OX40 agonist ivuxolimab in advanced cancers. Study at large: From roughly 20 to 90 years was the age range, with a mean of 60 years, and about 78% were male. Whole-study findings and limits: Dosing at 0.1 to 3.0 mg/kg was accompanied by clonal expansion of CD4+ and CD8+ blood T cells by week 6.

A word on this clone: What it recognizes is unknown.

Sequencing used immunoSEQ multiplex PCR; TCRdb keeps in-frame clones, though not all of them. The sample has 98,000 or so clones, roughly nine tenths seen once. Sequenced here: CD4+ or CD8+ T cells sorted from blood, sampled in a trial of the OX40 agonist ivuxolimab. The receptor was isolated from an adult with an advanced solid tumor such as melanoma, head and neck, liver or kidney cancer.

In nucleotides, the CDR3 is TGTGCCAGCAGTCGACAGGCCACCACCTACGAGCAGTACTTC. Its protein product is CASSRQATTYEQYF. V gene TRBV6-9 combines with J gene TRBJ2-7; a possible D gene is TRBD1 (6 bases). CDR1 MNHGY and CDR2 SVAAGI come from the germline V gene. The V end lost 5 bases, the J end lost 2 bases, and 13 bases lay between the germline ends. The CDR3 runs to 14 residues.